This TCR beta chain was obtained from a study of T-cell memory formation after mild COVID-19. CDR1 SGHAT and CDR2 FQNNGV come from the germline V gene. V lost 4 bases and J lost 2, with 15 bases in between. This CDR3 spans 16 amino acids. This clonotype came up a few times. One entry per CDR3 protein results from TCRdb running MiXCR on the 5' RACE reads. The sample lists 350,000 to 450,000 distinct CDR3 sequences, under 15% occurring once. This clonotype originated in a man between 18 and 35 years old who had mild COVID-19 (a few samples of this study predate the infection). Cell type and time point are not known. Sequencing was done on a sample of PBMCs or a T cell subset sorted from them (not recorded which). The J gene is TRBJ2-1, the V gene TRBV11-2; possible D gene TRBD1, 5 bases. The CDR3 coding sequence is TGTGCCAGCAGCTATTATTCAGGGATGGCCTACAATGAGCAGTTCTTC. Protein: CASSYYSGMAYNEQFF.